Below, one T cell receptor beta chain is given with its context. Its target is not known. This entry belongs to a study of cytomegalovirus exposure and HLA in healthy donors. Study-level findings and limits: Reports described diagnosis of cytomegalovirus status by the classifier as highly specific and sensitive. Earlier analysis looked at TCR beta V segments, and most were productive about 87% or about 30% of the time. In a later analysis, parvovirus B19, influenza, CMV and Epstein-Barr virus appeared linked to several top co-occurrence clusters.

The V end lost 7 bases, the J end lost 6 bases, and 16 bases lay between the germline ends. The CDR3 length is 14 residues. CDR1 MNHEY and CDR2 SMNVEV come from the germline V gene (reference sequence). Researchers ran the PCR with 60 Vbeta and 13 Jbeta primers. In the authors' workflow: It was a later analysis that counted tens of millions of unique TCR beta chains, of which approximately 11 million were shared. The table came from immunoSEQ multiplex PCR; TCRdb's copy has only in-frame clones and leaves some out. That table supplies the V and J calls and clone size; D and trimming were determined from the DNA. This sample has about 120,000 clones, with around three quarters found just once.

The sample was PBMCs. The TCR was taken from a female donor in good health and CMV-seronegative. This chain uses TRBV27 with TRBJ1-5; the D gene is possibly TRBD1 (6 bases). Here the CDR3 reads CASTQTRGGQPQHF. For the CDR3, the DNA is TGTGCCAGCACCCAAACGAGGGGGGGTCAGCCCCAGCATTTT.